The present TCR beta chain was sequenced within a study of cytomegalovirus exposure and HLA in healthy donors. Whole-study findings and limits: As a later analysis revealed, most CMV-associated TCR beta chains appeared HLA-restricted.

It was with 60 Vbeta and 13 Jbeta primers that the PCR ran. Profiled with immunoSEQ multiplex PCR; TCRdb holds only in-frame clones, not every one. The data contain some 250,000 clones, about four fifths of them singletons. V gave up 1 base and J gave up 5 bases; unmatched junction bases: 8. This CDR3 region has 17 residues. Germline V gene lookup returns CDR1 SGHRS and CDR2 YFSETQ. Comments on this clone: Its target is unknown.

Specimen: PBMCs. This receptor was identified in a middle-aged woman in good health and CMV-seropositive. The rearrangement joins TRBV5-1 to TRBJ2-3; 12 bases are shared with TRBD2. The CDR3 DNA follows: TGCGCCAGCAGCTTGATGGCTAGCGGGGGGGCCAGAGATACGCAGTATTTT. Its protein product is CASSLMASGGARDTQYF.